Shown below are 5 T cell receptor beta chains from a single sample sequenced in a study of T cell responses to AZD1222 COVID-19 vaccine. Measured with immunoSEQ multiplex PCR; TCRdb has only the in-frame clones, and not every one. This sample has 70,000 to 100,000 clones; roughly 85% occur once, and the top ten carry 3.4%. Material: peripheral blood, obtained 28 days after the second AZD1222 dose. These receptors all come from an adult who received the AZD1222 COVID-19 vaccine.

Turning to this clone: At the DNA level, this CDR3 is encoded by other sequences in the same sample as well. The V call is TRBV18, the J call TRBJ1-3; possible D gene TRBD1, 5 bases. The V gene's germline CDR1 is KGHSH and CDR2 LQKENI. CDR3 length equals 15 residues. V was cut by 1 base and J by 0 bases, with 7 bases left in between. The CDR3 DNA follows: TGTGCCAGCTCACCACGGCAGGGCTCTGGAAACACCATATATTTT. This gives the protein CASSPRQGSGNTIYF. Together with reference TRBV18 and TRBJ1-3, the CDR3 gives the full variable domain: NAGVMQNPRHLVRRRGQEARLRCSPMKGHSHVYWYRQLPEEGLKFMVYLQKENIIDESGMPKERFSAEFPKEGPSILRIQQVVRGDSAAYFCASSPRQGSGNTIYFGEGSWLTVV.

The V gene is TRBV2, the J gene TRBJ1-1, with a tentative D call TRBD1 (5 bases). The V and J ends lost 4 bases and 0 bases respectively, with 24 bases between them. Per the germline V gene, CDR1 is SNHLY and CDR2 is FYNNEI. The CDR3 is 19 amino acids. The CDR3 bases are TGTGCCAGCAGTGTCGTTGTTGAGCGAGACAGTCAGATGAACACTGAAGCTTTCTTT. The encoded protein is CASSVVVERDSQMNTEAFF.

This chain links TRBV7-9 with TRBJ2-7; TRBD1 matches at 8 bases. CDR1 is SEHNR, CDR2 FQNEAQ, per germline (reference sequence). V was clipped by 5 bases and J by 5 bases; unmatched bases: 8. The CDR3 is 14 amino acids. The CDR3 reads CASSPQGALDEQYF. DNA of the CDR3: TGTGCCAGCAGCCCTCAGGGGGCTTTAGACGAGCAGTACTTC.

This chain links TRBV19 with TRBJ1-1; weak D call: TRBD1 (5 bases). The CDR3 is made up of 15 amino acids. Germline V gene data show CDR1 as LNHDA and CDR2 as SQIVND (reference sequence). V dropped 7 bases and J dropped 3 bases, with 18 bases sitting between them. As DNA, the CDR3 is TGTGCCAGTATGATCCGGCAGGGTGGTTACACTGAAGCTTTCTTT. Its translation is CASMIRQGGYTEAFF.

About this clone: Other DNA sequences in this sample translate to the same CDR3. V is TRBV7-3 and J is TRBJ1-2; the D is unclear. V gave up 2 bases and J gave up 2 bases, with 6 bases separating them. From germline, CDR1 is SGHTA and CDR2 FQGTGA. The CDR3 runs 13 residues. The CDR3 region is CASSLGQNYGYTF. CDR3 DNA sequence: TGTGCCAGCAGCTTAGGGCAGAACTATGGCTACACCTTC.